This entry lists 11 T cell receptor beta chains sequenced from one sample in a study of CD8+CD57+ T cells in acquired aplastic anemia. CDR3 and TCR beta VDJ profiling relied on a genomic DNA template. TCRdb reprocessed the reads with MiXCR, giving one entry per CDR3 protein. The sample shows about 130,000 distinct CDR3 sequences, around 46% of them seen only once. Sequenced material: sorted CD4+, CD8+, or CD8+CD57+ T cells (not recorded which) from PBMCs. The origin of the receptors is a human donor in good health, serving as a control.

This rearrangement joins TRBV19 to TRBJ2-5; 7 nucleotides agree with TRBD2. The V and J ends lost 5 bases and 1 base, in that order; junction bases with no gene match: 7. CDR1 and CDR2 (germline): LNHDA, SQIVND (reference sequence). CDR3 length: 15 amino acids. The CDR3 DNA is TGTGCCAGTAGTTCCCGGACTAGTTCCCAAGAGACCCAGTACTTC. Protein product: CASSSRTSSQETQYF.

This sequence joins TRBV11-1 and TRBJ1-2; 9 nucleotides line up with TRBD1. Trimming at V came to 1 base and at J to 5 bases, leaving 8 bases not matched to a gene. There are 16 residues in the CDR3. Germline V gene lookup returns CDR1 SGHAT and CDR2 FQDESV (reference sequence). The CDR3 region is CASSLEWGQGTYGYTF. DNA for the CDR3: TGTGCCAGCAGCTTAGAATGGGGACAGGGTACATATGGCTACACCTTC.

The rearrangement joins TRBV29-1 to TRBJ2-3, with D possibly TRBD2 on 5 matching bases. V gave up 2 bases and J gave up 4 bases, with 13 bases separating them. Germline V gene data show CDR1 as SQVTM and CDR2 as ANQGSEA. CDR3 size: 14 residues. In DNA, the CDR3 is TGCAGCGTTGAACGGAGACTAAGCGCAGATACGCAGTATTTT. Protein product: CSVERRLSADTQYF.

The V call is TRBV29-1, the J call TRBJ1-2; D unresolved. The V gene lost 3 bases and the J gene lost 1 base, with 15 bases spanning the gap. The CDR3 extends over 15 amino acids. The germline CDR1 and CDR2 sequences are SQVTM and ANQGSEA. CDR3 residues: CSVETRTGNNYGYTF. The CDR3, as DNA: TGCAGCGTTGAGACAAGGACGGGTAATAACTATGGCTACACCTTC.

V and J are TRBV2 and TRBJ2-5, with 7 bases fitting TRBD1. With 5 bases clipped from V and 3 bases from J, the junction kept 9 bases outside the gene matches. Germline V gene lookup returns CDR1 SNHLY and CDR2 FYNNEI. The CDR3 runs to 15 residues. CDR3 nucleotide sequence: TGTGCCAGCAGTTTGCCTTGGACAGGCGAAGAGACCCAGTACTTC. Amino acid sequence: CASSLPWTGEETQYF.

This clonotype was seen at least ten times. The rearrangement links TRBV3-1 to TRBJ2-2; the D is unclear. Germline lookup yields CDR1 LGHDT and CDR2 YNNKEL (reference sequence). Trimming stripped 8 bases from V and 4 bases from J, with 14 bases between. The length of the CDR3 is 14 residues. The chain's CDR3 is CASQLHSATGELFF. DNA of the CDR3: TGTGCCAGCCAACTACACAGCGCCACCGGGGAGCTGTTTTTT. Full variable domain (outside the CDR3, taken from reference TRBV3-1 and TRBJ2-2): DTAVSQTPKYLVTQMGNDKSIKCEQNLGHDTMYWYKQDSKKFLKIMFSYNNKELIINETVPNRFSPKSPDKAHLNLHINSLELGDSAVYFCASQLHSATGELFFGEGSRLTVL.

This clonotype was seen a few times. The V call is TRBV3-1, the J call TRBJ2-4, with D possibly TRBD1 on 6 matching bases. The germline V gene encodes CDR1 LGHDT and CDR2 YNNKEL (reference sequence). V was clipped by 0 bases and J by 8 bases, with 23 bases between them. This CDR3 is 18 amino acids long. The CDR3 bases are TGTGCCAGCAGCCAAGATCCGCTGAATCCAGGGGTTTCGGACATTCAGTACTTC. Amino acids: CASSQDPLNPGVSDIQYF.

The chain combines TRBV25-1 with TRBJ2-7, with 10 bases that match TRBD1. V shed 2 bases and J 8 bases; nucleotides not matched to a gene: 3. The CDR3 contains 13 residues. Germline CDR1 and CDR2: MGHDK and SYGVNS. In nucleotides, the CDR3 is TGTGCCAGCAGTGAAGACAGGGGGCCAAAGCAGTACTTC. Its translation: CASSEDRGPKQYF.

The V gene is TRBV6-1, the J gene TRBJ2-2; D possibly corresponds to TRBD1 (6 bases). Germline loops: CDR1 MNHNS, CDR2 SASEGT. The CDR3 covers 17 residues. With 7 bases removed from V and 0 bases from J, the gap between germline ends came to 18 bases. The CDR3 loop is CASNSGQKNANTGELFF. In DNA form, the CDR3 reads TGTGCCAGCAACTCGGGACAAAAAAACGCGAACACCGGGGAGCTGTTTTTT.

The V and J genes are TRBV5-6 and TRBJ1-2; possible D gene TRBD1, 6 bases. The ends were cut back, 4 bases at V and 2 bases at J, with 12 bases in the middle. The CDR3 runs 14 residues. Germline CDR1 is SGHDT and CDR2 is YYEEEE. This CDR3 reads CASSARGANYGYTF. In DNA, the CDR3 is TGTGCCAGCAGCGCGCGGGGGGCGAACTATGGCTACACCTTC.

The CDR3 DNA is TGCAGTGCTAACGTTAGGTCAGGGGCTAACTATGGCTACACCTTC. Translated: CSANVRSGANYGYTF. The chain employs TRBV20-1 and TRBJ1-2; D is perhaps TRBD1 (6 bases). This CDR3 comprises 15 residues. V was trimmed by 4 bases and J by 0 bases, leaving 15 bases between them. The germline V gene encodes CDR1 DFQATT and CDR2 SNEGSKA (reference sequence).